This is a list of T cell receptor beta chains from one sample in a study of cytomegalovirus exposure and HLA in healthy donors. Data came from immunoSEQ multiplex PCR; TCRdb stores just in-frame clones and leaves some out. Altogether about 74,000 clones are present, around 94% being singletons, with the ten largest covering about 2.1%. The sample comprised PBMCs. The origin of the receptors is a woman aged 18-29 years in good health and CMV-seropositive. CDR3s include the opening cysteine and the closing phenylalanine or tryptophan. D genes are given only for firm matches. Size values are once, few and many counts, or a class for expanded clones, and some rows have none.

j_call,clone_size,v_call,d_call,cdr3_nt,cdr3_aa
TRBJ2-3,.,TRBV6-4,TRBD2,TGTGCCAGCAGTGAAACAGCGGGAGACGGAACAGATACGCAGTATTTT,CASSETAGDGTDTQYF
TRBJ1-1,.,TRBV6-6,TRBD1,TGTGCCAGCAGACCACAGGGGGGGAACACTGAAGCTTTCTTT,CASRPQGGNTEAFF
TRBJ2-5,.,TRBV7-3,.,TGTGCCAGCAGCTTAGGGGCCAAAGAGACCCAGTACTTC,CASSLGAKETQYF
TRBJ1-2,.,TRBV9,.,TGTGCCAGCAGCGCCGGGGGGGGCGCCTATGGCTACACCTTC,CASSAGGGAYGYTF
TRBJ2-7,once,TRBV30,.,TGTGCCTGGAGTGGTGATAGCGGCGAGCAGTACTTC,CAWSGDSGEQYF
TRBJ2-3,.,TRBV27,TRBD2,TGTGCCAGCAGTTTATGGGGGGCGCGGGGGGAACCTGATACGCAGTATTTT,CASSLWGARGEPDTQYF
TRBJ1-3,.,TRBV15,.,TGTGCCACCAGCAGAGATTTTCAGGGAACTGGAAACACCATATATTTT,CATSRDFQGTGNTIYF
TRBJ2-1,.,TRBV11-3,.,TGTGCCAGCAGCTTAGATGGCGGTTCCTACAATGAGCAGTTCTTC,CASSLDGGSYNEQFF
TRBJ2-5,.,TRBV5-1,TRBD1,TGCGCCAGCAGCCCGTGGGACAGGCCAGAGACCCAGTACTTC,CASSPWDRPETQYF
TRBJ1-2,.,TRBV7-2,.,TGTGCCAGCAGCGAAGCGGGCGGACACCCTAACTATGGCTACACCTTC,CASSEAGGHPNYGYTF
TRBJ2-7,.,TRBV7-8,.,TGTGCCAGCAGCCAACCGGGTTGGACAGTTTACGAGCAGTACTTC,CASSQPGWTVYEQYF
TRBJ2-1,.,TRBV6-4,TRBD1,TGTGCCAGCAGCGAGGGACAGGGTATCAATGAGCAGTTCTTC,CASSEGQGINEQFF
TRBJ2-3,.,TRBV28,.,TGTGCCAGCAGTTTTGACAGGTCAACCACAGATACGCAGTATTTT,CASSFDRSTTDTQYF
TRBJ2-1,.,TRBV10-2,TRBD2,TGCGCCAGCACACTAAGCGGGGGGGGTCACAATGAGCAGTTCTTC,CASTLSGGGHNEQFF
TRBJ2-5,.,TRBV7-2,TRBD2,TGTGCCAGCAGAACCGGGGGGGTGGTACAAGAGACCCAGTACTTC,CASRTGGVVQETQYF
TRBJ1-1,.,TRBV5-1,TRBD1,TGCGCCAGCAGCTCCGGGACAGAGGATTACACTGAAGCTTTCTTT,CASSSGTEDYTEAFF
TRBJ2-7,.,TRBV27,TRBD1,TGTGCCAGCAGTCCTACCCCCGCCGACAGGGGGGTTAGTTACGAGCAGTACTTC,CASSPTPADRGVSYEQYF
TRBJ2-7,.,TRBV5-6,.,TGTGCCAGCAGCCGAGTGACTAGTAGGAGGGAGCAGTACTTC,CASSRVTSRREQYF
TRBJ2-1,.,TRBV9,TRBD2,TGTGCCAGCACCCCTCTAGCGGGGGGCCCCAGCTCCTACAATGAGCAGTTCTTC,CASTPLAGGPSSYNEQFF
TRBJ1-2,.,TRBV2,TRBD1,TGTGCCAGCACTTGGACAGGGGAAGGCTACACCTTC,CASTWTGEGYTF
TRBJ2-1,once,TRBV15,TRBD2,TGTGCCACCAGCAGGGGTAGCGGGAGGGCCAATGAGCAGTTCTTC,CATSRGSGRANEQFF
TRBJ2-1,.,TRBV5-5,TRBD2,TGTGCCAGCAGCCCGGTTGGGGGAGGGGAAGAGAATGAGCAGTTCTTC,CASSPVGGGEENEQFF
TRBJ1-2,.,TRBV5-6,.,TGTGCCAGCAGCTTTGTAGGGGACTATGGCTACACCTTC,CASSFVGDYGYTF
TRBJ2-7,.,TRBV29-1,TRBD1,TGCAGCGTTTCAGTAGGGACAGGCGGGTACGAGCAGTACTTC,CSVSVGTGGYEQYF
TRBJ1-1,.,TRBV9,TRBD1,TGTGCCAGCAGCCCCCCGGACAGGAGGGACACTGAAGCTTTCTTT,CASSPPDRRDTEAFF
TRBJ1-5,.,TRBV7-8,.,TGTGCCAGCAGCTTACAGGGTGGGAACGGCAATCAGCCCCAGCATTTT,CASSLQGGNGNQPQHF
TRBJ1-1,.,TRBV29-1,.,TGCAGCGTTGAAGATTTTGCAGGGGCAGAAGCTTTCTTT,CSVEDFAGAEAFF
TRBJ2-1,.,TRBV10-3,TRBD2,TGTGCCATCAGTGAGTCGCGGGAGATGGGGGAGCAGTTCTTC,CAISESREMGEQFF
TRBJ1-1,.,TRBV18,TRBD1,TGTGCCAGCTCACCCCGGGACAGGGTGTATGGCACTGAAGCTTTCTTT,CASSPRDRVYGTEAFF
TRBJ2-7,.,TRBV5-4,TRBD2,TGTGCCAGCAGCTCAGGGACTAGCGGGAGGGGAGCCTACGAGCAGTACTTC,CASSSGTSGRGAYEQYF
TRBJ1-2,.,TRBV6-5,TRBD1,TGTGCCAGCAGGACAACAGGGGGCGCAGGCTACACCTTC,CASRTTGGAGYTF
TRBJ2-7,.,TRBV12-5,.,TGTGCTAGTGGTTTGGCCGACTCCGCTACCGAGCAGTACTTC,CASGLADSATEQYF
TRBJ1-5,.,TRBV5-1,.,TGCGCCAGCAGCTTGGCCCCCCCGGGAACGGGTCAGCCCCAGCATTTT,CASSLAPPGTGQPQHF
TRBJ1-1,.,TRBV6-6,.,TGTGCCAGCAGTTACGCTCAGGCGAACACTGAAGCTTTCTTT,CASSYAQANTEAFF
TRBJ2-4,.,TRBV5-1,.,TGCGCCAGCAGCTTGGCCGGGTCCAAAAACATTCAGTACTTC,CASSLAGSKNIQYF
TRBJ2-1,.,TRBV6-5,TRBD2,TGTGCCAGCAGTGCGGGGGGCGGTGCCCAGTTCTTC,CASSAGGGAQFF
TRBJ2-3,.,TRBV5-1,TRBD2,TGCGCCAGCAGCGGGGGACGGAGCGGGGGGTACACAGATACGCAGTATTTT,CASSGGRSGGYTDTQYF
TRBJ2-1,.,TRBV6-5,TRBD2,TGTGCCAGCAGCCGGACTAGCGGATACAATGAGCAGTTCTTC,CASSRTSGYNEQFF
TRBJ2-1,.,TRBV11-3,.,TGTGCCAGCAGCTTATCCCCAACGGGAGCTAGTGAGCAGTTCTTC,CASSLSPTGASEQFF
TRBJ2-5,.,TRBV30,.,TGTGCCTGGACTAGGGGTCAAGAGACCCAGTACTTC,CAWTRGQETQYF
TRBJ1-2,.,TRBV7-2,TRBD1,TGTGCCAGCAGGACAGGGGACGGAGGCTACACCTTC,CASRTGDGGYTF